This section outlines one T cell receptor beta chain sequence together with its context. Its cognate antigen is unknown. This sample was taken from a study of CD8 T cells in Susac syndrome. Study as a whole: Treatment status at blood draw for the Susac syndrome patients was therapy-naive, corticosteroids, or intravenous immunoglobulin alone. Study-level findings and limits: The authors acknowledged that their TCR sequencing and HLA analysis involved a relatively small number of individuals.

Negative magnetic isolation gave CD8+ and CD4+ cells; FACS enriched CD8+ TEMRA. The RNA input was roughly 0.45 to 1 ug, and it was reverse transcribed with random hexamers. The TCR beta CDR3 was amplified by immunoSEQ multiplex PCR across 54 Vbeta, 13 Jbeta. Using its own MiXCR run on the immunoSEQ multiplex PCR reads, TCRdb lists one record per CDR3 protein. The repertoire includes 150,000 or so distinct CDR3 sequences, 95% of them detected once, and 0.14% sits in the top ten. The CDR3 length is 15 residues. Trimming cost V 1 base and J 3 bases, with 10 bases left between them. Germline V lookup: CDR1 SEHNR, CDR2 FQNEAQ (reference sequence).

This sequence joins TRBV7-9 and TRBJ2-1; D is perhaps TRBD2 (6 bases). The source is a human donor with Susac syndrome. Input material: CD4+ T cells from PBMCs. This CDR3 is CASSLESGRYNEQFF. The DNA for the CDR3 is TGTGCCAGCAGCTTAGAAAGCGGGCGCTACAATGAGCAGTTCTTC.